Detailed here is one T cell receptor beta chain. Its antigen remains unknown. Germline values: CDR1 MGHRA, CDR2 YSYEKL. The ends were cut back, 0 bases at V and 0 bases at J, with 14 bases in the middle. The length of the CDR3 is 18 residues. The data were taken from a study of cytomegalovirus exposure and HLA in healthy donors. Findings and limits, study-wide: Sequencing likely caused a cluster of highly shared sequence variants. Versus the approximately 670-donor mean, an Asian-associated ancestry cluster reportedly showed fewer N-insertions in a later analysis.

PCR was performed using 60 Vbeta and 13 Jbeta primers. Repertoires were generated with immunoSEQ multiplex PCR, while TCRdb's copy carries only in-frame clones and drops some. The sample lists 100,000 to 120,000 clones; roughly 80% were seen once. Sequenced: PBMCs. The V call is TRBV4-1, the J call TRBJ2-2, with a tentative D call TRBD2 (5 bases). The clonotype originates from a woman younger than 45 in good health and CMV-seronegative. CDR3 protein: CASSQDLFGIANTGELFF. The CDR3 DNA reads TGCGCCAGCAGCCAAGATTTATTCGGGATAGCGAACACCGGGGAGCTGTTTTTT.